These 5 T cell receptor beta chains came from one sample sequenced in a study of identifying expanded T cells in peripheral blood (dated by TCRdb to between 2017 and 2020). The library was prepared using the immunoSEQ multiplex PCR assay. TCRdb holds this immuneACCESS table with in-frame rearrangements only. Some clones are missing; in checked studies, unresolved V genes explain under half, and the rest has no known cause. Present in this sample are about 47,000 clones, 70% to 85% of which were seen just once. The ten largest clones take up 14% of the sample. The specimen was blood. These TCRs come from a person between 18 and 69 years old in good health.

The chain joins TRBV21-1 to TRBJ2-7; the D call TRBD1 from the table was never checked on the DNA. TRBV21-1 is classified as a pseudogene. The CDR3 consists of 11 residues. This CDR3 reads CASSTRQGQYF. The CDR3 coding sequence is TGTGCCAGCAGCACCAGACAGGGACAGTACTTC.

Relative to its sample, this clone is medium-sized (0.01 to 0.1%). The chain joins TRBV18 to TRBJ1-1, with 7 bases that match TRBD1. Germline CDR1 reads KGHSH; CDR2 reads LQKENI. Trimming at V came to 5 bases and at J to 0 bases, leaving 15 bases not matched to a gene. The CDR3 is 18 residues long. The CDR3 spells CASSRTGQVDRLNTEAFF. CDR3 coding DNA: TGTGCCAGCTCAAGAACTGGACAGGTGGACCGACTGAACACTGAAGCTTTCTTT.

The chain uses TRBV7-8 and TRBJ2-7, with TRBD2 matching 9 bases. This CDR3 spans 15 amino acids. J lost 0 bases, V lost 5 bases, and 5 bases had no gene match. Germline-derived CDR1 and CDR2 are SGHVS and FQNEAQ. CDR3 residues: CASSSSGRASYEQYF. DNA of the CDR3: TGTGCCAGCAGCAGTAGCGGGAGAGCCTCCTACGAGCAGTACTTC.

The J gene is TRBJ2-2, the V gene TRBV7-2; D perhaps matches TRBD2 (6 bases). Trimming cost V 3 bases and J 6 bases, with 17 bases left between them. The CDR3 spans 16 residues. Germline V gives CDR1 SGHTA, CDR2 FQGNSA. This CDR3 is CASSFVSGGSPGELFF. The DNA for the CDR3 is TGTGCCAGCAGCTTCGTGAGCGGAGGGAGTCCCGGGGAGCTGTTTTTT.

This rearrangement joins TRBV2 to TRBJ2-5; D is perhaps TRBD1 (6 bases). The J call may be wrong; the DNA end is better matched by TRBJ2-7. The CDR3 contains 12 residues. Germline V gene sequence: CDR1 SNHLY, CDR2 FYNNEI. The DNA of the CDR3 is TGTGCCAGCAGTGGTCAGGGGTACGAGCAGTACTTC. Protein sequence: CASSGQGYEQYF.